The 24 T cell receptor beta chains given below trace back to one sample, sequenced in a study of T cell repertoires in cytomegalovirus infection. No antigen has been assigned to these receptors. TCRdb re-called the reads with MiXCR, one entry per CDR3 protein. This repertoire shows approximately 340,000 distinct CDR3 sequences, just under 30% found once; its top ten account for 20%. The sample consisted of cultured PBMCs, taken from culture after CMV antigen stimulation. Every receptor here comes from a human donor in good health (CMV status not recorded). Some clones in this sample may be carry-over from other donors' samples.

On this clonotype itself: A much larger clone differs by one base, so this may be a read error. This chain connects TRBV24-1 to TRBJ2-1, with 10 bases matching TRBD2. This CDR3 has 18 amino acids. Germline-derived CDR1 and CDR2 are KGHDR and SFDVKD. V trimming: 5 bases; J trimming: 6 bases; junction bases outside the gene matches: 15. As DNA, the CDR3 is TGTGCCACCAGTGGGGCAGATACCCTAGCGGGAGCTTTCAATGAGCAGTTCTTC. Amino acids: CATSGADTLAGAFNEQFF.

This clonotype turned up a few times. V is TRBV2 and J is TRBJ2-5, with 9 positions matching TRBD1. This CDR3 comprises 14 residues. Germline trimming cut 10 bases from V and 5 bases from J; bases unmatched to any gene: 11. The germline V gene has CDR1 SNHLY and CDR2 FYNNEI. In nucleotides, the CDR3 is TGTGCCACTTCGACAGGGGGAAACGCGGAGACCCAGTACTTC. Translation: CATSTGGNAETQYF.

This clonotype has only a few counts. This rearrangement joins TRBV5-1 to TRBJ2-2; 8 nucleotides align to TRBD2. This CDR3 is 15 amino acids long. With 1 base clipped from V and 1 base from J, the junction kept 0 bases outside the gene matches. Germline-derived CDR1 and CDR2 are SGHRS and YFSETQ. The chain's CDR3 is CASSLSGRNTGELFF. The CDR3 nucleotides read TGCGCCAGCAGCTTGAGCGGGAGGAACACCGGGGAGCTGTTTTTT.

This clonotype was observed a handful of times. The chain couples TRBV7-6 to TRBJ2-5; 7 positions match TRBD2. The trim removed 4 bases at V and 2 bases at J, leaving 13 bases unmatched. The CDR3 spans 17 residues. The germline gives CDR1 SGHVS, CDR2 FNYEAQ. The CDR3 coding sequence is TGTGCCAGCAGCTCGGGGGGTCCCCTCCAACTTCAAGAGACCCAGTACTTC. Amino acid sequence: CASSSGGPLQLQETQYF.

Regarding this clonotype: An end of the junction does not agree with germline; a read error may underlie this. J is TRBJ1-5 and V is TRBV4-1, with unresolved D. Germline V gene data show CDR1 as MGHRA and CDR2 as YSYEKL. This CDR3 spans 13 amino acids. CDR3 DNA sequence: TGTGCCAGCAGCCAAGACCAAGGGCAGCCCCAGCATTTT. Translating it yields CASSQDQGQPQHF.

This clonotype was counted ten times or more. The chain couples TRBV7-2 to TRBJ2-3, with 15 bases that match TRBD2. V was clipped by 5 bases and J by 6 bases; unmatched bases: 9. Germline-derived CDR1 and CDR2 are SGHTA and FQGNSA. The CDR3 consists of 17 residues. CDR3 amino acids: CASSPRTSGRAEDTQYF. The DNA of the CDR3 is TGTGCCAGCAGCCCTCGGACTAGCGGGAGGGCCGAGGATACGCAGTATTTT.

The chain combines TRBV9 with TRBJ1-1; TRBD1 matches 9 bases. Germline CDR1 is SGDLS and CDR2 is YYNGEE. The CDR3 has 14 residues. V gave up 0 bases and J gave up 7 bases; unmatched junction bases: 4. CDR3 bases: TGTGCCAGCAGCGTAGGAGGACAGGGGATTGAAGCTTTCTTT. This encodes CASSVGGQGIEAFF.

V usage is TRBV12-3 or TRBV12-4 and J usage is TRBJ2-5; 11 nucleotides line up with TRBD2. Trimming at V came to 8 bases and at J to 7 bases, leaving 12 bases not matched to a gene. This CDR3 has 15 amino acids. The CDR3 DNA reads TGTGCCAGCTGGGGGGTCGTAGCGGGAGGGGGGACCCAGTACTTC. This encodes CASWGVVAGGGTQYF.

The CDR3 here is CASSFNMNTEAFF. CDR3 in DNA: TGTGCCAGCAGTTTTAACATGAACACTGAAGCTTTCTTT. The V gene is TRBV12-3 or TRBV12-4, the J gene TRBJ1-1, with D unclear. V was shortened by 3 bases and J by 0 bases, with 5 bases between the two germline ends. The CDR3 has 13 residues.

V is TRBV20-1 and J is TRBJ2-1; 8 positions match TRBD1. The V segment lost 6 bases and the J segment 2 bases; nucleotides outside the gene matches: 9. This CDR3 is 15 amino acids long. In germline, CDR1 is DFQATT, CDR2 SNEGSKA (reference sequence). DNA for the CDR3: TGCAGTGCGTCTCCAGGGGGCCGGCCCTACAATGAGCAGTTCTTC. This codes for CSASPGGRPYNEQFF.

In DNA, the CDR3 is TGTGCCAGCAGGCCTGAATTCGGCGGGGAGCTGTTTTTT. The encoded protein is CASRPEFGGELFF. This chain joins TRBV12-3 or TRBV12-4 and TRBJ2-2; D remains unclear. Trimming removed 6 bases from V and 7 bases from J, with 12 bases in between. CDR3 length equals 13 residues.

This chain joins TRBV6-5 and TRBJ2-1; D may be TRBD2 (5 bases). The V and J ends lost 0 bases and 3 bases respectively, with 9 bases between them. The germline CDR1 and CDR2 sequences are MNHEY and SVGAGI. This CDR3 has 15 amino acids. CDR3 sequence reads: CASSYSRTDYNEQFF. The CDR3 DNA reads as TGTGCCAGCAGTTACTCCCGGACTGACTACAATGAGCAGTTCTTC.

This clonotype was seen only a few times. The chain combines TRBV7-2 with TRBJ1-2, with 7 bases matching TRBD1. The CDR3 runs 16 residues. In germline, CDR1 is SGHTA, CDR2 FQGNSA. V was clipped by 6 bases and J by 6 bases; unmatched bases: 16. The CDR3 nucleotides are TGTGCCAGCAGTTCCCCGACACAGGGGCTCCTCAATGGCTACACCTTC. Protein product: CASSSPTQGLLNGYTF.

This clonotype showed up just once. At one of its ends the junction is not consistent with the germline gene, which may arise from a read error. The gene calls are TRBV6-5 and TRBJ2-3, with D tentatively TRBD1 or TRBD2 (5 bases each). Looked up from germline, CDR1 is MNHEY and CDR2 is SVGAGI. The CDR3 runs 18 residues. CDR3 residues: CASSYRTRDARDTHTQYF. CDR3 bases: TGTGCCAGCAGTTACAGGACCCGGGACGCCCGCGACACACATACGCAGTATTTT.

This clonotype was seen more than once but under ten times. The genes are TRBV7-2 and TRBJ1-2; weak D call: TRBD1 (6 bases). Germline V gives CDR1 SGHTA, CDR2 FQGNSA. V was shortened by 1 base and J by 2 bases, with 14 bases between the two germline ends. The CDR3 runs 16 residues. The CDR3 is CASSLGVGGRNYGYTF. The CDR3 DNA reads TGTGCCAGCAGCTTAGGAGTTGGGGGGCGGAACTATGGCTACACCTTC. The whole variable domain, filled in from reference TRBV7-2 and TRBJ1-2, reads GAGVSQSPSNKVTEKGKDVELRCDPISGHTALYWYRQSLGQGLEFLIYFQGNSAPDKSGLPSDRFSAERTGGSVSTLTIQRTQQEDSAVYLCASSLGVGGRNYGYTFGSGTRLTVV.

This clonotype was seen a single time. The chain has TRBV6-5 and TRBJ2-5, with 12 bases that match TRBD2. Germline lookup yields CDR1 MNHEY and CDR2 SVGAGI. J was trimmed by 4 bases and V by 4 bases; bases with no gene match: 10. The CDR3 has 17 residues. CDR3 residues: CASSLGLAGGSRETQYF. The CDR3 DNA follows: TGTGCCAGCAGTTTAGGGCTAGCGGGAGGGAGTCGAGAGACCCAGTACTTC.

The CDR3 DNA reads as TGTGCCAGCAGTGGGTTCGGGGGTAACACTGAAGCTTTCTTT. Translation: CASSGFGGNTEAFF. The chain uses TRBV25-1 and TRBJ1-1; D possibly corresponds to TRBD1 (5 bases). The CDR3 extends over 14 amino acids. V was pared by 4 bases and J by 2 bases, with 11 bases between. Germline-derived CDR1 and CDR2 are MGHDK and SYGVNS.

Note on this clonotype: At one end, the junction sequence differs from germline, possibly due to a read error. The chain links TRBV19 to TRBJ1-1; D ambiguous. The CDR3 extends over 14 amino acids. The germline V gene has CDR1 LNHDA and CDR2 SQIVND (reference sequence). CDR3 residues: CASADPPSNAEAFF. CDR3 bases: TGTGCCAGTGCCGACCCCCCCTCGAACGCTGAAGCTTTCTTT. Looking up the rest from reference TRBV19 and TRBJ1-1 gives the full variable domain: DGGITQSPKYLFRKEGQNVTLSCEQNLNHDAMYWYRQDPGQGLRLIYYSQIVNDFQKGDIAEGYSVSREKKESFPLTVTSAQKNPTAFYLCASADPPSNAEAFFGQGTRLTVV.

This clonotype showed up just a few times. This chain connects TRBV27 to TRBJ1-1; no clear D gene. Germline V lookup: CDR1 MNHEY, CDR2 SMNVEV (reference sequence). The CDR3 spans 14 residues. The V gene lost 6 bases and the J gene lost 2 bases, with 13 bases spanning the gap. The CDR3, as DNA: TGTGCCAGCAGATCCCCAGTGTTTAACACTGAAGCTTTCTTT. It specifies CASRSPVFNTEAFF.

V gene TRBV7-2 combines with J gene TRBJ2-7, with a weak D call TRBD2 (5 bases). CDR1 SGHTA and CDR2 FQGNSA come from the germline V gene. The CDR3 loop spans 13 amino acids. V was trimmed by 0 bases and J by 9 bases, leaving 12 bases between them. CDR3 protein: CASSLAEGVRQYF. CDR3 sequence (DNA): TGTGCCAGCAGCTTAGCTGAGGGAGTAAGGCAGTACTTC.

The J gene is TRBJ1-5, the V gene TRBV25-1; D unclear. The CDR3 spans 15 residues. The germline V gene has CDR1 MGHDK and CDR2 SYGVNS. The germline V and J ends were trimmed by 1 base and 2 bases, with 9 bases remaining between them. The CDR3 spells CASSESGSGNQPQHF. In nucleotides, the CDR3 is TGTGCCAGCAGTGAATCAGGATCGGGCAATCAGCCCCAGCATTTT.

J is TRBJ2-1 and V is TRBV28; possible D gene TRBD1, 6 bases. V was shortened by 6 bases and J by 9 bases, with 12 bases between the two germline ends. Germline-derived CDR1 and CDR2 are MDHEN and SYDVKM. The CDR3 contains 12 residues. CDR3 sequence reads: CASRSEGVEQFF. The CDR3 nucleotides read TGTGCCAGCAGATCCGAGGGGGTTGAGCAGTTCTTC.

CDR3 nucleotide sequence: TGTGCCAGCAGCTCGGCGGACTACAATGAGCAGTTCTTC. Translated, it gives CASSSADYNEQFF. This sequence joins TRBV5-4 and TRBJ2-1; D uncertain. CDR3 length equals 13 residues. Germline assignment: CDR1 SGHNT and CDR2 YYREEE (reference sequence). V gave up 3 bases and J gave up 3 bases, with 7 bases separating them.

The CDR3 nucleotides are TGTGCCAGCAGCTTAACACAACTCCCGGGAGCCGGGGAGCTGTTTTTT. It is translated as CASSLTQLPGAGELFF. The chain links TRBV7-6 to TRBJ2-2; D might be TRBD2 (6 bases). The CDR3 extends over 16 amino acids. V lost 2 bases and J lost 6, with 16 bases in between. Germline lookup yields CDR1 SGHVS and CDR2 FNYEAQ.